This is a list of T cell receptor beta chains from one sample in a study of T-cell memory formation after mild COVID-19. TCRdb re-derived calls from the 5' RACE reads in MiXCR, one entry per CDR3 protein. The top ten hold about 11% of the sample, which has under 650,000 distinct CDR3 sequences, 15% to 20% seen once. Sequenced input: PBMCs or a T cell subset sorted from them (not recorded which). All receptors come from an adult woman who had mild COVID-19 (a few samples of this study predate the infection). Cell type and time point are not known. The CDR3 runs from the conserved cysteine through the conserved F or W. D genes are given only for firm matches. Clone size, where shown, is once, few, many, or a class for clones that have expanded.

CDR3nt: TGTGCCAGCAGCTTTGGACAGGGGCAGGGCTACACCTTC
CDR3aa: CASSFGQGQGYTF
j_gene: TRBJ1-2
d_gene: TRBD1
abundance: NA
v_gene: TRBV7-9
len: 13

CDR3nt: TGTGCCAGCAGACGGGACAGCCCTAACTATGGCTACACCTTC
CDR3aa: CASRRDSPNYGYTF
j_gene: TRBJ1-2
d_gene: TRBD1
abundance: once
v_gene: TRBV7-2
len: 14

CDR3nt: TGTGCCAGCAGCTTACCCGTCACCGGGGAGCTGTTTTTT
CDR3aa: CASSLPVTGELFF
j_gene: TRBJ2-2
d_gene: NA
abundance: NA
v_gene: TRBV7-3
len: 13

CDR3nt: TGTGCCAGCAGCCGACGACGAAACACAGATACGCAGTATTTT
CDR3aa: CASSRRRNTDTQYF
j_gene: TRBJ2-3
d_gene: NA
abundance: NA
v_gene: TRBV14
len: 14

CDR3nt: TGTGCCAGCAGTCGAGGACAGGGGGCATCGTACTTC
CDR3aa: CASSRGQGASYF
j_gene: TRBJ2-7
d_gene: TRBD1
abundance: few
v_gene: TRBV12-3/TRBV12-4
len: 12

CDR3nt: TGTGCCAGCAGTTTATCGCAGGGGTTGGAGACCCAGTACTTC
CDR3aa: CASSLSQGLETQYF
j_gene: TRBJ2-5
d_gene: NA
abundance: NA
v_gene: TRBV12-3/TRBV12-4
len: 14

CDR3nt: TGTGCCAGTAGTACCACGGTGGGCCAGCCCCAGCATTTT
CDR3aa: CASSTTVGQPQHF
j_gene: TRBJ1-5
d_gene: NA
abundance: NA
v_gene: TRBV19
len: 13

CDR3nt: TGTGCCTGGACCAGGGGTCCCGGGGAGCTGTTTTTT
CDR3aa: CAWTRGPGELFF
j_gene: TRBJ2-2
d_gene: NA
abundance: NA
v_gene: TRBV30
len: 12

CDR3nt: TGCGCCAGCAGCCTCGAACCGGACAGCCGGTTAGTGTACTTC
CDR3aa: CASSLEPDSRLVYF
j_gene: TRBJ2-7
d_gene: NA
abundance: NA
v_gene: TRBV4-3
len: 14

CDR3nt: TGTGCCAGCAGTCGGGACAGAACCTACGAGCAGTACTTC
CDR3aa: CASSRDRTYEQYF
j_gene: TRBJ2-7
d_gene: TRBD1
abundance: many
v_gene: TRBV12-3/TRBV12-4
len: 13